A selection of T cell receptor beta chains follows, all from one sample in a study of T cell changes during pregnancy in multiple sclerosis. The table came from immunoSEQ multiplex PCR; TCRdb's copy has only in-frame clones and leaves some out. The profile shows fewer than 65,000 clones, 91% of them singletons. The sample was peripheral blood, taken after pregnancy. Every receptor here comes from a female donor in good health, enrolled as a control in a pregnancy study. Both conserved end residues are part of each CDR3. The order of the fields is clone size, V gene, J gene, D gene, CDR3 protein, CDR3 DNA. D genes are given only for firm matches. Size is stated for part of the rows, as once, few or many counts, or as a class when the clone is expanded.

abundance: NA; v_gene: TRBV9; j_gene: TRBJ2-7; d_gene: NA; CDR3aa: CASSVGANYEQYF; CDR3nt: TGTGCCAGCAGCGTAGGGGCCAACTACGAGCAGTACTTC
abundance: NA; v_gene: TRBV9; j_gene: TRBJ2-1; d_gene: TRBD2; CDR3aa: CASSLTSGGPYNEQFF; CDR3nt: TGTGCCAGCAGCTTAACTAGCGGGGGACCCTACAATGAGCAGTTCTTC
abundance: NA; v_gene: TRBV15; j_gene: TRBJ2-7; d_gene: TRBD1; CDR3aa: CATSRPGQTYEQYF; CDR3nt: TGTGCCACCAGCAGACCGGGACAGACTTACGAGCAGTACTTC
abundance: NA; v_gene: TRBV11-3; j_gene: TRBJ2-7; d_gene: NA; CDR3aa: CASDLGGRLGGEQYF; CDR3nt: TGTGCCAGCGATCTTGGGGGCAGGCTGGGTGGGGAGCAGTACTTC
abundance: NA; v_gene: TRBV25-1; j_gene: TRBJ1-6; d_gene: TRBD1; CDR3aa: CASSELQGVDNSPLHF; CDR3nt: TGTGCCAGCAGTGAATTACAGGGGGTGGATAATTCACCCCTCCACTTT
abundance: NA; v_gene: TRBV19; j_gene: TRBJ2-3; d_gene: TRBD1; CDR3aa: CASSTRRTGGGTDTQYF; CDR3nt: TGTGCCAGTAGTACGCGGCGGACAGGGGGCGGCACAGATACGCAGTATTTT
abundance: NA; v_gene: TRBV4-1; j_gene: TRBJ2-5; d_gene: TRBD2; CDR3aa: CASSLSGTSGGAAQYF; CDR3nt: TGCGCCAGCAGCCTTAGCGGGACTAGCGGGGGGGCGGCCCAGTACTTC
abundance: NA; v_gene: TRBV5-1; j_gene: TRBJ2-1; d_gene: NA; CDR3aa: CASSTDTPRGNNEQFF; CDR3nt: TGCGCCAGCAGCACCGACACCCCCCGTGGAAACAATGAGCAGTTCTTC
abundance: NA; v_gene: TRBV11-2; j_gene: TRBJ2-7; d_gene: TRBD2; CDR3aa: CASIRGGGNTYEQYF; CDR3nt: TGTGCCAGCATCCGGGGCGGGGGGAATACTTACGAGCAGTACTTC
abundance: NA; v_gene: TRBV9; j_gene: TRBJ2-1; d_gene: TRBD1; CDR3aa: CASSVAGTGLSGNEQFF; CDR3nt: TGTGCCAGCAGCGTAGCCGGGACAGGGTTAAGTGGAAATGAGCAGTTCTTC
abundance: NA; v_gene: TRBV5-1; j_gene: TRBJ1-6; d_gene: TRBD1; CDR3aa: CASSLGQGANSPLHF; CDR3nt: TGCGCCAGCAGCTTGGGGCAGGGGGCTAATTCACCCCTCCACTTT
abundance: few; v_gene: TRBV6-5; j_gene: TRBJ1-1; d_gene: NA; CDR3aa: CASAHSTEAFF; CDR3nt: TGTGCCAGCGCCCACAGCACTGAAGCTTTCTTT
abundance: NA; v_gene: TRBV4-2; j_gene: TRBJ2-7; d_gene: NA; CDR3aa: CASSQDRVYEQYF; CDR3nt: TGTGCCAGCAGCCAAGACAGGGTCTACGAGCAGTACTTC
abundance: NA; v_gene: TRBV6-5; j_gene: TRBJ1-5; d_gene: TRBD1; CDR3aa: CASSYRGGHQPQHF; CDR3nt: TGTGCCAGCAGTTATAGAGGGGGCCATCAGCCCCAGCATTTT
abundance: few; v_gene: TRBV10-3; j_gene: TRBJ1-5; d_gene: TRBD1; CDR3aa: CAISEWDRSNQPQHF; CDR3nt: TGTGCCATCAGTGAGTGGGACAGGAGTAATCAGCCCCAGCATTTT
abundance: NA; v_gene: TRBV7-2; j_gene: TRBJ1-1; d_gene: TRBD1; CDR3aa: CASSPRTGRVGTEAFF; CDR3nt: TGTGCCAGCAGCCCGAGGACAGGGCGGGTGGGCACTGAAGCTTTCTTT
abundance: NA; v_gene: TRBV10-3; j_gene: TRBJ2-2; d_gene: TRBD1; CDR3aa: CAIRRPTGGFTGELFF; CDR3nt: TGTGCCATCAGGAGGCCCACAGGGGGTTTCACCGGGGAGCTGTTTTTT
abundance: NA; v_gene: TRBV5-4; j_gene: TRBJ2-1; d_gene: TRBD1; CDR3aa: CASSLRTGGNEQFF; CDR3nt: TGTGCCAGCAGCTTACGGACAGGAGGCAATGAGCAGTTCTTC
abundance: NA; v_gene: TRBV4-3; j_gene: TRBJ2-2; d_gene: NA; CDR3aa: CASSQATGYELFF; CDR3nt: TGCGCCAGCAGCCAGGCGACAGGTTACGAGCTGTTTTTT
abundance: NA; v_gene: TRBV9; j_gene: TRBJ2-3; d_gene: NA; CDR3aa: CASRGGSTDTQYF; CDR3nt: TGTGCCAGCAGGGGGGGAAGCACAGATACGCAGTATTTT
abundance: once; v_gene: TRBV30; j_gene: TRBJ1-6; d_gene: NA; CDR3aa: CAWRGRLGGGSPLHF; CDR3nt: TGTGCCTGGAGGGGCCGTTTGGGGGGGGGATCACCCCTCCACTTT
abundance: NA; v_gene: TRBV10-3; j_gene: TRBJ1-6; d_gene: NA; CDR3aa: CAITPEGFKKNSPLHF; CDR3nt: TGTGCCATCACCCCGGAGGGGTTTAAGAAAAATTCACCCCTCCACTTT
abundance: NA; v_gene: TRBV30; j_gene: TRBJ1-4; d_gene: TRBD1; CDR3aa: CAWGTGQAFNEKLFF; CDR3nt: TGTGCCTGGGGTACGGGACAGGCCTTCAATGAAAAACTGTTTTTT
abundance: NA; v_gene: TRBV7-3; j_gene: TRBJ1-1; d_gene: NA; CDR3aa: CASSYGTSNTEAFF; CDR3nt: TGTGCCAGCAGCTACGGGACATCCAACACTGAAGCTTTCTTT
abundance: NA; v_gene: TRBV7-9; j_gene: TRBJ1-1; d_gene: NA; CDR3aa: CASSFRANREAFF; CDR3nt: TGTGCCAGCAGCTTCCGAGCGAACAGGGAAGCTTTCTTT
abundance: NA; v_gene: TRBV11-2; j_gene: TRBJ1-6; d_gene: TRBD1; CDR3aa: CASSPRTGVNSPLHF; CDR3nt: TGTGCCAGCAGCCCCCGGACAGGTGTAAATTCACCCCTCCACTTT
abundance: once; v_gene: TRBV6-5; j_gene: TRBJ1-3; d_gene: TRBD1; CDR3aa: CASSYLDRGNTIYF; CDR3nt: TGTGCCAGCAGTTACTTGGACAGGGGAAACACCATATATTTT
abundance: NA; v_gene: TRBV4-2; j_gene: TRBJ2-3; d_gene: TRBD2; CDR3aa: CASSTTSGSGGTDTQYF; CDR3nt: TGTGCCAGCAGCACAACCTCCGGTAGCGGGGGAACAGATACGCAGTATTTT
abundance: once; v_gene: TRBV4-2; j_gene: TRBJ2-3; d_gene: NA; CDR3aa: CASSPTEGRTDTQYF; CDR3nt: TGTGCCAGCAGCCCAACTGAGGGTCGCACAGATACGCAGTATTTT
abundance: NA; v_gene: TRBV27; j_gene: TRBJ2-1; d_gene: TRBD2; CDR3aa: CASSLSSGGAPYNEQFF; CDR3nt: TGTGCCAGCAGTTTATCCAGCGGGGGGGCCCCCTACAATGAGCAGTTCTTC
abundance: NA; v_gene: TRBV6-6; j_gene: TRBJ2-1; d_gene: NA; CDR3aa: CASSFLSSLAGDEQFF; CDR3nt: TGTGCCAGCAGTTTTCTTTCGTCACTAGCTGGTGATGAGCAGTTCTTC
abundance: NA; v_gene: TRBV15; j_gene: TRBJ1-5; d_gene: NA; CDR3aa: CATSIQSNQPQHF; CDR3nt: TGTGCCACCAGCATCCAGAGCAATCAGCCCCAGCATTTT
abundance: NA; v_gene: TRBV6-5; j_gene: TRBJ1-2; d_gene: NA; CDR3aa: CASSFTSGQKGDGYTF; CDR3nt: TGTGCCAGCAGTTTCACCTCAGGGCAGAAGGGGGATGGCTACACCTTC
abundance: NA; v_gene: TRBV7-2; j_gene: TRBJ2-3; d_gene: NA; CDR3aa: CASSLVAEDTQYF; CDR3nt: TGTGCCAGCAGCTTAGTTGCAGAAGATACGCAGTATTTT
abundance: NA; v_gene: TRBV7-2; j_gene: TRBJ1-2; d_gene: TRBD1; CDR3aa: CASSFNGQGNYGYTF; CDR3nt: TGTGCCAGCAGCTTCAACGGACAGGGCAACTATGGCTACACCTTC
abundance: few; v_gene: TRBV11-2; j_gene: TRBJ2-2; d_gene: NA; CDR3aa: CASSFQTGIAGELFF; CDR3nt: TGTGCCAGCAGCTTTCAAACAGGGATCGCCGGGGAGCTGTTTTTT
abundance: NA; v_gene: TRBV4-1; j_gene: TRBJ2-1; d_gene: TRBD2; CDR3aa: CASSQPLAGADNEQFF; CDR3nt: TGCGCCAGCAGCCAACCGCTAGCGGGGGCCGACAATGAGCAGTTCTTC
abundance: NA; v_gene: TRBV14; j_gene: TRBJ1-5; d_gene: NA; CDR3aa: CASRSEGHQPQHF; CDR3nt: TGTGCCAGCAGATCGGAGGGGCATCAGCCCCAGCATTTT
abundance: NA; v_gene: TRBV7-9; j_gene: TRBJ2-1; d_gene: TRBD2; CDR3aa: CASSSMGLAGSYEQFF; CDR3nt: TGTGCCAGCAGCTCCATGGGACTAGCGGGGAGTTATGAGCAGTTCTTC
abundance: NA; v_gene: TRBV21-1; j_gene: TRBJ2-7; d_gene: NA; CDR3aa: CASSKGGAEGHYEQYF; CDR3nt: TGTGCCAGCAGCAAGGGGGGGGCGGAGGGGCACTACGAGCAGTACTTC
abundance: NA; v_gene: TRBV13; j_gene: TRBJ1-1; d_gene: NA; CDR3aa: CASSLPGNTEAFF; CDR3nt: TGTGCCAGCAGCCTACCAGGGAACACTGAAGCTTTCTTT
abundance: NA; v_gene: TRBV18; j_gene: TRBJ2-7; d_gene: NA; CDR3aa: CASSPAGLKFEQYF; CDR3nt: TGTGCCAGCTCACCAGCCGGTTTGAAATTCGAGCAGTACTTC
abundance: NA; v_gene: TRBV9; j_gene: TRBJ2-7; d_gene: TRBD2; CDR3aa: CASSVGGGEYEQYF; CDR3nt: TGTGCCAGCAGCGTAGGCGGGGGGGAGTACGAGCAGTACTTC
abundance: NA; v_gene: TRBV5-5; j_gene: TRBJ1-1; d_gene: NA; CDR3aa: CASSPAPDREAFF; CDR3nt: TGTGCCAGCAGCCCCGCCCCGGACAGAGAAGCTTTCTTT
abundance: NA; v_gene: TRBV4-2; j_gene: TRBJ2-3; d_gene: TRBD2; CDR3aa: CASSQEGSGGPSTDTQYF; CDR3nt: TGTGCCAGCAGCCAAGAGGGGAGCGGGGGGCCTAGCACAGATACGCAGTATTTT
abundance: NA; v_gene: TRBV7-8; j_gene: TRBJ1-5; d_gene: NA; CDR3aa: CASSLGGLNQPQHF; CDR3nt: TGTGCCAGCAGCTTGGGGGGTCTAAATCAGCCCCAGCATTTT
abundance: NA; v_gene: TRBV30; j_gene: TRBJ2-1; d_gene: NA; CDR3aa: CAWSHYGASSYNEQFF; CDR3nt: TGTGCCTGGAGTCACTACGGAGCAAGCTCCTACAATGAGCAGTTCTTC
abundance: once; v_gene: TRBV7-8; j_gene: TRBJ2-1; d_gene: NA; CDR3aa: CASSFPPGVNEQFF; CDR3nt: TGTGCCAGCAGCTTCCCGCCGGGGGTGAATGAGCAGTTCTTC
abundance: NA; v_gene: TRBV4-1; j_gene: TRBJ2-3; d_gene: TRBD2; CDR3aa: CASSQDQRGGTDTQYF; CDR3nt: TGCGCCAGCAGCCAAGATCAGCGGGGGGGCACAGATACGCAGTATTTT
abundance: NA; v_gene: TRBV30; j_gene: TRBJ1-2; d_gene: NA; CDR3aa: CAWSVGGGYGYTF; CDR3nt: TGTGCCTGGAGTGTGGGGGGGGGCTATGGCTACACCTTC